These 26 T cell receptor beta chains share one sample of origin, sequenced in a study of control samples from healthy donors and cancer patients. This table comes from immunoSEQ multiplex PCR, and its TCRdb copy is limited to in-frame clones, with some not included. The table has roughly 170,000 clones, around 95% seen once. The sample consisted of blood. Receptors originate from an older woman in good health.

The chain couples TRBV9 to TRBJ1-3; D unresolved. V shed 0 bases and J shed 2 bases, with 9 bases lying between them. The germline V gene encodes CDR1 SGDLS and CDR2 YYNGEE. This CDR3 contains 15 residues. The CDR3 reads CASSVESRPGNTIYF. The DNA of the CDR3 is TGTGCCAGCAGCGTAGAAAGCAGACCTGGAAACACCATATATTTT. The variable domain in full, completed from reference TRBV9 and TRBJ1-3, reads DSGVTQTPKHLITATGQRVTLRCSPRSGDLSVYWYQQSLDQGLQFLIQYYNGEERAKGNILERFSAQQFPDLHSELNLSSLELGDSALYFCASSVESRPGNTIYFGEGSWLTVV.

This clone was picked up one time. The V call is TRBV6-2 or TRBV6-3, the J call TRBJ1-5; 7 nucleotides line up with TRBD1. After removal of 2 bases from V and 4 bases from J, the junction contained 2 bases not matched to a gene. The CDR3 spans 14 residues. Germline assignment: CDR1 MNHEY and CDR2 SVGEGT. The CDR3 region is CASSYTGQNQPQHF. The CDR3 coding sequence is TGTGCCAGCAGTTACACGGGACAGAATCAGCCCCAGCATTTT.

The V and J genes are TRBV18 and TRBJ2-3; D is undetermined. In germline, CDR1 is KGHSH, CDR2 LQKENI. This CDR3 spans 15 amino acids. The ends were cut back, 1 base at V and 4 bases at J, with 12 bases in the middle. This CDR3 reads CASSPLVSGADTQYF. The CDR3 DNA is TGTGCCAGCTCACCACTAGTGTCAGGCGCAGATACGCAGTATTTT.

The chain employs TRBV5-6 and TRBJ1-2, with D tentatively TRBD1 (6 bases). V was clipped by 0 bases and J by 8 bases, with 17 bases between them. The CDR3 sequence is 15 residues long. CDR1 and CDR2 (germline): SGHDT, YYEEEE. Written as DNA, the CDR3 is TGTGCCAGCAGCTTGGCTCTGGGGGCGTTGAGGGGCTACACCTTC. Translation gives CASSLALGALRGYTF.

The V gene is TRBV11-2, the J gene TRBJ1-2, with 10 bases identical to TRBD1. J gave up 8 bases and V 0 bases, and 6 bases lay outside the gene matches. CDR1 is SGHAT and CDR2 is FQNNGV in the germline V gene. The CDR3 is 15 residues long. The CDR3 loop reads CASSLDSLTGGGYTF. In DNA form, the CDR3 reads TGTGCCAGCAGCTTAGACTCTTTGACAGGGGGCGGCTACACCTTC.

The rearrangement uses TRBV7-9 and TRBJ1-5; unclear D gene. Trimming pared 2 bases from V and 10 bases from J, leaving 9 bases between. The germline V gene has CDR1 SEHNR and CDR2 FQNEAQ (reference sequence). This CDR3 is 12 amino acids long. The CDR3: CASSLLEGPQHF. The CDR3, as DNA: TGTGCCAGCAGCTTATTGGAGGGACCCCAGCATTTT.

CDR3: CASSAGQAFQETQYF. The DNA of the CDR3 is TGTGCCAGCAGCGCCGGACAGGCCTTCCAAGAGACCCAGTACTTC. This rearrangement joins TRBV5-4 to TRBJ2-5; 7 nucleotides align to TRBD1. The germline V gene has CDR1 SGHNT and CDR2 YYREEE (reference sequence). With 4 bases clipped from V and 1 base from J, the junction kept 7 bases outside the gene matches. The CDR3 totals 15 residues.

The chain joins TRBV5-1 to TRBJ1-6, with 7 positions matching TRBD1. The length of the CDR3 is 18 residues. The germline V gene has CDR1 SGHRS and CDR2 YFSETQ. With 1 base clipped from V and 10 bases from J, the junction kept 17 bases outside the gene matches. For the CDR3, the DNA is TGCGCCAGCAGCTTGTATTCCCGGGGCGACAGGGTTGAGTCACCCCTCCACTTT. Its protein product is CASSLYSRGDRVESPLHF.

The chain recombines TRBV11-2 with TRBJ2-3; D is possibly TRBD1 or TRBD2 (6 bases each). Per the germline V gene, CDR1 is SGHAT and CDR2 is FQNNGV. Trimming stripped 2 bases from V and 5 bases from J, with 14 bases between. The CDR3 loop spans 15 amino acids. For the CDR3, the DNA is TGTGCCAGCAGCTTACTTGGGGGGCTGGGAGATACGCAGTATTTT. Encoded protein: CASSLLGGLGDTQYF.

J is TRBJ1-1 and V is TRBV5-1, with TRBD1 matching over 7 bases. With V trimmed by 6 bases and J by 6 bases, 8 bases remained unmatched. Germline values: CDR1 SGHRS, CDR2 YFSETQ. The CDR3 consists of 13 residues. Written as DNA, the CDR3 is TGCGCCAGCACCGACAGGGTGCTCGCTGAAGCTTTCTTT. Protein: CASTDRVLAEAFF.

The CDR3 region is CASSLDGGTEAFF. DNA of the CDR3: TGTGCCAGCAGCTTAGACGGCGGGACTGAAGCTTTCTTT. The chain links TRBV7-9 to TRBJ1-1; D ambiguous. Trimming cost V 1 base and J 5 bases, with 8 bases left between them. The CDR3 has 13 residues. Germline assignment: CDR1 SEHNR and CDR2 FQNEAQ (reference sequence).

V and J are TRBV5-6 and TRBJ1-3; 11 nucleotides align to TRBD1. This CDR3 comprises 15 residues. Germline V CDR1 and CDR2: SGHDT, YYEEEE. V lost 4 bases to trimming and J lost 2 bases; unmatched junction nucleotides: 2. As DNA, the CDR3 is TGTGCCAGCAGCGTGGACAGGGGGCCTGGAAACACCATATATTTT. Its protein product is CASSVDRGPGNTIYF. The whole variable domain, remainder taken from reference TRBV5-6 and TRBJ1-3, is DAGVTQSPTHLIKTRGQQVTLRCSPKSGHDTVSWYQQALGQGPQFIFQYYEEEERQRGNFPDRFSGHQFPNYSSELNVNALLLGDSALYLCASSVDRGPGNTIYFGEGSWLTVV.

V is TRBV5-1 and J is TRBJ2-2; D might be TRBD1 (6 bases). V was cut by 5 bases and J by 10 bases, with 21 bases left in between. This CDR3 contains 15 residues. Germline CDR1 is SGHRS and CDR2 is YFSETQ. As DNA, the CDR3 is TGCGCCAGCAGATGGGGGCCTACGTCCGCTTCGGAGCTGTTTTTT. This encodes CASRWGPTSASELFF.

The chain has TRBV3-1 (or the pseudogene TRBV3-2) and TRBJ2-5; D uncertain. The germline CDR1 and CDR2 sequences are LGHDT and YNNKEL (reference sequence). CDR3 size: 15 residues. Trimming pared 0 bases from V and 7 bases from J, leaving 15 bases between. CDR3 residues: CASSQDLLSSVTQYF. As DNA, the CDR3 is TGTGCCAGCAGCCAAGATCTCCTATCGTCGGTGACCCAGTACTTC.

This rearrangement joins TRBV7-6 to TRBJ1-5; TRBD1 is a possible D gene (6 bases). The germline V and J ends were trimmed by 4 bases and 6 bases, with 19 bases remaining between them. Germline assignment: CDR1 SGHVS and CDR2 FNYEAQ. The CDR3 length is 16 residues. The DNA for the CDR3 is TGTGCCAGCAGCTCCTACCCCCCCAGGGGAGGTCAGCCCCAGCATTTT. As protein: CASSSYPPRGGQPQHF.

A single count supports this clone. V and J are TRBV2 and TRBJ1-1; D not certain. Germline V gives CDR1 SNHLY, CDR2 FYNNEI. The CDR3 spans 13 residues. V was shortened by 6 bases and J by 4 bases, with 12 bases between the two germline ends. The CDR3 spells CASSGSPVTEAFF. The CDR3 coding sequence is TGTGCCAGCAGCGGCAGTCCGGTCACTGAAGCTTTCTTT.

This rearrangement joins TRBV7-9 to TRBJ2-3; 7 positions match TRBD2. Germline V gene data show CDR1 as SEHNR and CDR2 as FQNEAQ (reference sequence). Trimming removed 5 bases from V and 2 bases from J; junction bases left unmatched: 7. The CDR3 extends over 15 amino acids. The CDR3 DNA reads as TGTGCCAGCAGCCCTGTAGGGACTAACACAGATACGCAGTATTTT. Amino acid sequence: CASSPVGTNTDTQYF.

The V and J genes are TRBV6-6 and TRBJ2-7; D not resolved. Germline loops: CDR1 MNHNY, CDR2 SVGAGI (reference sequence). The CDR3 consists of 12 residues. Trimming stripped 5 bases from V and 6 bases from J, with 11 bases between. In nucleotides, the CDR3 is TGTGCCAGCAGTAGACAAGTCAGCGAGCAGTACTTC. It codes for CASSRQVSEQYF.

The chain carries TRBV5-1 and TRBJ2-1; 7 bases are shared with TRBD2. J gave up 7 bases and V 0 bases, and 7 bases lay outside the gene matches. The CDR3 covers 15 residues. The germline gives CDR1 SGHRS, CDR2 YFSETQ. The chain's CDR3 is CASSLGPGLNNEQFF. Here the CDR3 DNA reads TGCGCCAGCAGCTTGGGGCCGGGACTAAATAATGAGCAGTTCTTC.

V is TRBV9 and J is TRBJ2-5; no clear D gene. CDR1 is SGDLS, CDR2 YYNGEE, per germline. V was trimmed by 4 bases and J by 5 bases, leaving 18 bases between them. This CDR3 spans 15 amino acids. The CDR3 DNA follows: TGTGCCAGCAGCTCACGACGCGGCAGCGCGGAGACCCAGTACTTC. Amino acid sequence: CASSSRRGSAETQYF.

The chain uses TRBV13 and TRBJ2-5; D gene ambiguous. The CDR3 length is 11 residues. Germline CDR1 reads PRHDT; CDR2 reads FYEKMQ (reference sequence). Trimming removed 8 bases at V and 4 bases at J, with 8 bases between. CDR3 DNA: TGTGCCAGCCGAGTAGGAGAGACCCAGTACTTC. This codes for CASRVGETQYF.

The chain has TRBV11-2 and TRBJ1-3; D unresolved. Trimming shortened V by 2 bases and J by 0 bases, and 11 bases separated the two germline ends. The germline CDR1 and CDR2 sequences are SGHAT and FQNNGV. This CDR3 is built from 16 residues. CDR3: CASSLLGGGSGNTIYF. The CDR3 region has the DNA TGTGCCAGCAGCTTACTCGGCGGCGGCTCTGGAAACACCATATATTTT.

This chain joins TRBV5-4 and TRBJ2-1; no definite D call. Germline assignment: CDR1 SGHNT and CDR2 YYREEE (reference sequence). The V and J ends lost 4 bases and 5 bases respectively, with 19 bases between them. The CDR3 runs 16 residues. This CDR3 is CASSPGLGPLNNEQFF. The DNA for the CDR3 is TGTGCCAGCAGCCCCGGTCTCGGACCATTAAACAATGAGCAGTTCTTC. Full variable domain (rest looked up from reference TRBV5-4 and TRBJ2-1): ETGVTQSPTHLIKTRGQQVTLRCSSQSGHNTVSWYQQALGQGPQFIFQYYREEENGRGNFPPRFSGLQFPNYSSELNVNALELDDSALYLCASSPGLGPLNNEQFFGPGTRLTVL.

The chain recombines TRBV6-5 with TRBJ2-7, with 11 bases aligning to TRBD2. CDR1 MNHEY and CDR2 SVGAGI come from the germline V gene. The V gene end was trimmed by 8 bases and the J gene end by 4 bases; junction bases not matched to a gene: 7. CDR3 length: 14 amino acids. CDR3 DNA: TGTGCCAGCCATAGCGGGGGGGCGGTGTACGAGCAGTACTTC. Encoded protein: CASHSGGAVYEQYF.

The CDR3 loop reads CSTEVGVRAFF. The CDR3 nucleotides read TGCAGCACCGAGGTAGGGGTCAGGGCTTTCTTT. This chain connects TRBV29-1 to TRBJ1-1; D is possibly TRBD1 (5 bases). The CDR3 covers 11 residues. Looked up from germline, CDR1 is SQVTM and CDR2 is ANQGSEA. V lost 8 bases and J 11 bases, leaving 18 bases between the germline ends.

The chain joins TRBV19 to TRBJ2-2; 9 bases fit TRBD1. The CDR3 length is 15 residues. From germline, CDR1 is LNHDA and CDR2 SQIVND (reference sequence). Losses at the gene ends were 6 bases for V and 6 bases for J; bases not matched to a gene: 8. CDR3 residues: CASSYPTGGAGELFF. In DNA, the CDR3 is TGTGCCAGTAGCTATCCGACAGGGGGTGCCGGGGAGCTGTTTTTT. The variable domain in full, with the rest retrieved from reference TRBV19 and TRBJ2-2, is DGGITQSPKYLFRKEGQNVTLSCEQNLNHDAMYWYRQDPGQGLRLIYYSQIVNDFQKGDIAEGYSVSREKKESFPLTVTSAQKNPTAFYLCASSYPTGGAGELFFGEGSRLTVL.